This T cell receptor (beta chain) appears in the sequencing data of a study of blood T cell repertoires in COVID-19. Germline V lookup: CDR1 SGHRS, CDR2 YFSETQ. CDR3 length: 16 residues. The junction had 8 bases not matched to a gene; V was cut back by 4 bases and J by 1 base. Assay used: immunoSEQ multiplex PCR; TCRdb lists only in-frame clones, some missing. In the table there are 150,000 to 200,000 clones, 80% of which are singletons. Sequencing input: PBMCs or T cells enriched from blood (not recorded which). This TCR was recovered from a man aged 55-75 years who had been exposed to COVID-19. The gene calls are TRBV5-1 and TRBJ1-1; 9 nucleotides align to TRBD1. This CDR3 reads CASSRGTGITNTEAFF. The CDR3 region has the DNA TGCGCCAGCAGCCGCGGGACAGGGATTACGAACACTGAAGCTTTCTTT.